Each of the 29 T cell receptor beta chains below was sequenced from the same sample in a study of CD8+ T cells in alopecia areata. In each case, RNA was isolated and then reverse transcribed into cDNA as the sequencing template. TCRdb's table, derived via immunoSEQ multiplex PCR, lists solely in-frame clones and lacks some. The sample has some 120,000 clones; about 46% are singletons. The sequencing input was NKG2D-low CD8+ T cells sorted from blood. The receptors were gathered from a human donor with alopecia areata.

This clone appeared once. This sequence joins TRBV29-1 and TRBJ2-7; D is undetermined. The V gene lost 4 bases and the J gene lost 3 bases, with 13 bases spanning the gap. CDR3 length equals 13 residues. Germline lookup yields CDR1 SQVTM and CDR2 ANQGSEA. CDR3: CSVVLGGLYEQYF. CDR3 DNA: TGCAGCGTTGTACTGGGCGGCCTCTACGAGCAGTACTTC.

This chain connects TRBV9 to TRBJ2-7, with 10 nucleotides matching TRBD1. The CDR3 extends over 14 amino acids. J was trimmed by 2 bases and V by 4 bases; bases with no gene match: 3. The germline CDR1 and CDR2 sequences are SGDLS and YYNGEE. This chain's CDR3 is CASSRGQGAYEQYF. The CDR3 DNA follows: TGTGCCAGCAGCCGCGGACAGGGGGCCTACGAGCAGTACTTC.

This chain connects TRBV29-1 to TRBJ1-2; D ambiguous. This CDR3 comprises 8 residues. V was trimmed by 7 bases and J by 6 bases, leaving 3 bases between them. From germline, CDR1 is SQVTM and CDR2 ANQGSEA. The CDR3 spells CSDNGYTF. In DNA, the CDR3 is TGCAGCGATAATGGCTACACCTTC.

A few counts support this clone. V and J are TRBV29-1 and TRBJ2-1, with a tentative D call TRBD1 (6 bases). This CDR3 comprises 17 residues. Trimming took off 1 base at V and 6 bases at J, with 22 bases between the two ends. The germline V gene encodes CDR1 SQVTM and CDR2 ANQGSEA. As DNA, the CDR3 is TGCAGCGTTGAAGTGCCAGAAAGGGCAGGGGCTCCCAATGAGCAGTTCTTC. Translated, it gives CSVEVPERAGAPNEQFF.

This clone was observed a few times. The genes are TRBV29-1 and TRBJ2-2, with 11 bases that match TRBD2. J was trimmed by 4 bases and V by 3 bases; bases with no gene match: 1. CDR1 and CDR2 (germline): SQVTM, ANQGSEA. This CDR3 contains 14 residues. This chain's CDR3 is CSVETSGITGELFF. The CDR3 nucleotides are TGCAGCGTTGAGACTAGCGGGATCACCGGGGAGCTGTTTTTT.

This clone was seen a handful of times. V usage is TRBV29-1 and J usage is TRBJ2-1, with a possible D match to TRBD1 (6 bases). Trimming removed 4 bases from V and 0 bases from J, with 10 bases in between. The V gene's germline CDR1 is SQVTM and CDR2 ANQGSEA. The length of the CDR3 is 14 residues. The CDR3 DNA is TGCAGCGTTGTGGGGGCCAGCTCCTACAATGAGCAGTTCTTC. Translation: CSVVGASSYNEQFF.

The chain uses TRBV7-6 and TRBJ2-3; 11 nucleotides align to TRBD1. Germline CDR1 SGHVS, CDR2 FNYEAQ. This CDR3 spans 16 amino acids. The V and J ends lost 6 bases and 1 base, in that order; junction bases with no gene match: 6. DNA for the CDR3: TGTGCCAGCAGTCTCCCGGGACAGGGGGGCACAGATACGCAGTATTTT. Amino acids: CASSLPGQGGTDTQYF.

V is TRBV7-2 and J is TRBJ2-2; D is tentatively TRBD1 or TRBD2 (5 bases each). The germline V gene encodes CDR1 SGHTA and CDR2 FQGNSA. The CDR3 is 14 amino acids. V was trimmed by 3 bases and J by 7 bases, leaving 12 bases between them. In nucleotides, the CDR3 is TGTGCCAGCAGCTTTCGACCTGGGGGCGGGGAGCTGTTTTTT. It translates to CASSFRPGGGELFF.

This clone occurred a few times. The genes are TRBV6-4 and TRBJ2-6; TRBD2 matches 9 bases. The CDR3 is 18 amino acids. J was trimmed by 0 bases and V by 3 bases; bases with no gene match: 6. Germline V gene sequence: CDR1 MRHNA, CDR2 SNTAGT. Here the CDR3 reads CASSDTSGPSSGANVLTF. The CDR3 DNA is TGTGCCAGCAGTGATACTAGCGGGCCTTCCTCTGGGGCCAACGTCCTGACTTTC.

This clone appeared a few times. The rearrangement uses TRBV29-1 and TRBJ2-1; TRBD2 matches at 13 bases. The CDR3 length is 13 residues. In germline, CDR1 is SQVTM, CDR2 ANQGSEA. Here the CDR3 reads CSWGLAGTNEQFF. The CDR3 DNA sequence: TGCAGTTGGGGACTAGCGGGGACCAATGAGCAGTTCTTC.

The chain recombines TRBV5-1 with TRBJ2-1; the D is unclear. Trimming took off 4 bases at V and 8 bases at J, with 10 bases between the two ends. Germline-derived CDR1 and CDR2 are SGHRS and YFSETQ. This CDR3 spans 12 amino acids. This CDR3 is CASSPEGYEQFF. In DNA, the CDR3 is TGCGCCAGCAGCCCAGAAGGGTATGAGCAGTTCTTC. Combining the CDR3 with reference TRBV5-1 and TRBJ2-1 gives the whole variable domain KAGVTQTPRYLIKTRGQQVTLSCSPISGHRSVSWYQQTPGQGLQFLFEYFSETQRNKGNFPGRFSGRQFSNSRSEMNVSTLELGDSALYLCASSPEGYEQFFGPGTRLTVL.

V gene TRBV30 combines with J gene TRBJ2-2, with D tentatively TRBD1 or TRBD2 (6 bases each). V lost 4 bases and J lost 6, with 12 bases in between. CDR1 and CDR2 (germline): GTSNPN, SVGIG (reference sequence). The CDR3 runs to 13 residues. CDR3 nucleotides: TGTGCCTGGAACGAGGGGGACTCCGGGGAGCTGTTTTTT. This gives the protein CAWNEGDSGELFF.

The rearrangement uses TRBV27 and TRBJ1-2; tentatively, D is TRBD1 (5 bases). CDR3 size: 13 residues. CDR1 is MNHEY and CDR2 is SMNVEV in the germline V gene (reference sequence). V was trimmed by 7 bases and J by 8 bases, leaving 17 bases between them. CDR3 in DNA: TGTGCCAGCATGAGCCTGGCCGAGGGGGGCTACACCTTC. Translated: CASMSLAEGGYTF.

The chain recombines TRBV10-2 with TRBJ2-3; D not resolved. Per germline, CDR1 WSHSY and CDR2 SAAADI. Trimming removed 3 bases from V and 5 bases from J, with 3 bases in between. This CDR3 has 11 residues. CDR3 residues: CASSEGDTQYF. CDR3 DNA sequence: TGCGCCAGCAGTGAAGGAGATACGCAGTATTTT.

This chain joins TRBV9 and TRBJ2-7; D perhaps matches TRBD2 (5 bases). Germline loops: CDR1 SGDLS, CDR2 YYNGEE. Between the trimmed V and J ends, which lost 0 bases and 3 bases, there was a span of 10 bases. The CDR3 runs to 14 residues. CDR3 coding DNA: TGTGCCAGCAGCGTAGGACTACCTAGCTACGAGCAGTACTTC. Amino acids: CASSVGLPSYEQYF.

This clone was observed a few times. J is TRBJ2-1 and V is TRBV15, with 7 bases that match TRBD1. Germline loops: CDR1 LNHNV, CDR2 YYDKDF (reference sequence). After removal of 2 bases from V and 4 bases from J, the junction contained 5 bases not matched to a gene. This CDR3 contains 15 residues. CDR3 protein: CATSRNRDSYNEQFF. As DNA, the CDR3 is TGTGCCACCAGCAGAAACAGGGACAGTTACAATGAGCAGTTCTTC.

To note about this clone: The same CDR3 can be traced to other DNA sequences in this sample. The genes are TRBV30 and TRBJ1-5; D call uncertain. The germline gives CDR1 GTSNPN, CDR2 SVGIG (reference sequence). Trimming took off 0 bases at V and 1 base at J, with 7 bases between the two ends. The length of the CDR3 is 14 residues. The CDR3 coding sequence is TGTGCCTGGAGTGTCGGGCCGAGCAATCAGCCCCAGCATTTT. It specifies CAWSVGPSNQPQHF.

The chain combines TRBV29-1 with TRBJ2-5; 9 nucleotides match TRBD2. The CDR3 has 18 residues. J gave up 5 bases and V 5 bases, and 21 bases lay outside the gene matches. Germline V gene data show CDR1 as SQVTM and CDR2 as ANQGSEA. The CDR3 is CSVQRRGRAVLPSETQYF. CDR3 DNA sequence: TGCAGCGTTCAACGCCGCGGGAGGGCCGTTCTCCCTTCTGAGACCCAGTACTTC. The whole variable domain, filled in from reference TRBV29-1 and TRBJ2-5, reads SAVISQKPSRDICQRGTSLTIQCQVDSQVTMMFWYRQQPGQSLTLIATANQGSEATYESGFVIDKFPISRPNLTFSTLTVSNMSPEDSSIYLCSVQRRGRAVLPSETQYFGPGTRLLVL.

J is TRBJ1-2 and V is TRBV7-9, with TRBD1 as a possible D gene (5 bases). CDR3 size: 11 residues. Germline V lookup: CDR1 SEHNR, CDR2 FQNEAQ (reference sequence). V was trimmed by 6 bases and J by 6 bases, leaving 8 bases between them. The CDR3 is CASRRGDGYTF. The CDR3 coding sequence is TGTGCCAGCAGGCGAGGGGATGGCTACACCTTC.

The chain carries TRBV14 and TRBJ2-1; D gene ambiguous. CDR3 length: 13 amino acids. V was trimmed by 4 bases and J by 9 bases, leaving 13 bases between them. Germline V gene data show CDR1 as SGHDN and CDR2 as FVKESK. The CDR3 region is CASSRVGSGEQFF. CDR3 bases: TGTGCCAGCAGCCGGGTAGGTTCGGGTGAGCAGTTCTTC. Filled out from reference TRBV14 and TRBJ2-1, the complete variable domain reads EAGVTQFPSHSVIEKGQTVTLRCDPISGHDNLYWYRRVMGKEIKFLLHFVKESKQDESGMPNNRFLAERTGGTYSTLKVQPAELEDSGVYFCASSRVGSGEQFFGPGTRLTVL.

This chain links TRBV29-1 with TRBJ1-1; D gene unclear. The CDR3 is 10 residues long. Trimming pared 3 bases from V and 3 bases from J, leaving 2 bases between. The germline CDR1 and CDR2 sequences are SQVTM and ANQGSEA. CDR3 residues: CSVEYTEAFF. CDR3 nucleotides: TGCAGCGTTGAGTACACTGAAGCTTTCTTT.

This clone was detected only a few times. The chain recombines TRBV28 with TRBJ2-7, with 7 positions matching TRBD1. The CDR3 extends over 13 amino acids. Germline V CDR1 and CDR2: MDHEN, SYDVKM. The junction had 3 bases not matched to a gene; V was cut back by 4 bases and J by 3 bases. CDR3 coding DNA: TGTGCCAGCAGTTCGGGACAGCACTACGAGCAGTACTTC. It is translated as CASSSGQHYEQYF.

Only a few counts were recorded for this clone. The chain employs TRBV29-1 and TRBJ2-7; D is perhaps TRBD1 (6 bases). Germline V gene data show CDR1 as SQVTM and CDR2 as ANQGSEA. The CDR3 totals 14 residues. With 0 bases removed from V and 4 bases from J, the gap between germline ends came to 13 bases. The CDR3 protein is CSVEDGYREYEQYF. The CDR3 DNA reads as TGCAGCGTTGAAGATGGTTACAGGGAATACGAGCAGTACTTC.

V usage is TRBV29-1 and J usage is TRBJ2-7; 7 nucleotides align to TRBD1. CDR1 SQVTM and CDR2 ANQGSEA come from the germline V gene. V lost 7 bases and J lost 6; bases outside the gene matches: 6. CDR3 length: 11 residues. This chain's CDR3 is CSATGDGEQYF. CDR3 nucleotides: TGCAGCGCCACAGGGGACGGCGAGCAGTACTTC.

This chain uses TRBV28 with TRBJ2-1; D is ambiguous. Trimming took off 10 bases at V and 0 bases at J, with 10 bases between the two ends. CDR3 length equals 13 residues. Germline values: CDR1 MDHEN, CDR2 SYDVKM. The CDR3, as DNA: TGTGCCACCTCAAGGAGCTCCTACAATGAGCAGTTCTTC. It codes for CATSRSSYNEQFF.

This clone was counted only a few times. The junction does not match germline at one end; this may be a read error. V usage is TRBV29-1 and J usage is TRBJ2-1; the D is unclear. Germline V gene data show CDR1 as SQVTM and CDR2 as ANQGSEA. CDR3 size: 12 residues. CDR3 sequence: CSVEGREDEQFF. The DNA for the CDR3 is TGCAGCGTGGAAGGCCGTGAAGATGAGCAGTTCTTC.

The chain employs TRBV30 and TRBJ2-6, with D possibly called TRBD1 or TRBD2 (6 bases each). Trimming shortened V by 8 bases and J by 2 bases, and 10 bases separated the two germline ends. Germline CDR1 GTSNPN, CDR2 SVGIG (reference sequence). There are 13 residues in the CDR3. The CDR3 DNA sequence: TGTGCCGAAGGGGGGACTGGGGCCAACGTCCTGACTTTC. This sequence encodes CAEGGTGANVLTF.

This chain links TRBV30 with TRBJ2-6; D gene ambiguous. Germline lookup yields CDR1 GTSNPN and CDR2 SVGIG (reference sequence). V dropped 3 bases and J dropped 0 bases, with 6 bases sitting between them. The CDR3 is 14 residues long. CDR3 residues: CAWRSDSGANVLTF. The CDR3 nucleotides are TGTGCCTGGAGATCCGACTCTGGGGCCAACGTCCTGACTTTC.

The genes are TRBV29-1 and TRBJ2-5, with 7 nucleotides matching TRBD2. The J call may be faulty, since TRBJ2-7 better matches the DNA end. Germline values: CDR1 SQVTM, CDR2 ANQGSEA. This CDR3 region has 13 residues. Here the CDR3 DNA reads TGCAGCGTTGAGGCGGGAGATGTCTACGAGCAGTACTTC. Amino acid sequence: CSVEAGDVYEQYF.